What follows are 17 T cell receptor beta chains derived from one specimen sequenced in a study of early T cells in non-severe SARS-CoV-2 infection. TCRdb itself ran the 5' RACE reads through MiXCR, one entry per CDR3 protein. Of roughly 75,000 distinct CDR3 sequences detected, about a sixth appear once; the ten largest clones hold 2.5% to 3%. Sequenced input: whole blood. These receptors all stem from an adult who was a healthcare worker with PCR-confirmed SARS-CoV-2 infection or an uninfected control (not recorded which).

In its sample, this clonotype was seen a few times. This sequence joins TRBV20-1 and TRBJ2-1, with D possibly TRBD2 on 5 matching bases. CDR1 DFQATT and CDR2 SNEGSKA come from the germline V gene (reference sequence). Trimming pared 3 bases from V and 7 bases from J, leaving 16 bases between. This CDR3 comprises 14 residues. The CDR3: CSASPSGSENEQFF. The CDR3 nucleotides read TGCAGTGCTAGCCCCTCGGGGAGTGAAAATGAGCAGTTCTTC.

This clonotype was observed many times. The CDR3 DNA reads TGCGCCAGCAGCTTAACAGGGGAATATGGCTACACCTTC. Amino acids: CASSLTGEYGYTF. The J gene is TRBJ1-2, the V gene TRBV5-1, with 7 positions matching TRBD1. The germline V gene encodes CDR1 SGHRS and CDR2 YFSETQ. This CDR3 has 13 amino acids. J gave up 5 bases and V 2 bases, and 3 bases lay outside the gene matches. Based on the CDR3 plus reference TRBV5-1 and TRBJ1-2, the full variable domain is KAGVTQTPRYLIKTRGQQVTLSCSPISGHRSVSWYQQTPGQGLQFLFEYFSETQRNKGNFPGRFSGRQFSNSRSEMNVSTLELGDSALYLCASSLTGEYGYTFGSGTRLTVV.

This clonotype occurred a few times. This chain joins TRBV7-2 and TRBJ2-4; D is unclear. V was cut by 5 bases and J by 2 bases, with 10 bases left in between. This CDR3 has 14 amino acids. In germline, CDR1 is SGHTA, CDR2 FQGNSA. The CDR3 region is CASSPLVTKNIQYF. DNA for the CDR3: TGTGCCAGCAGCCCATTGGTAACCAAAAACATTCAGTACTTC.

The chain combines TRBV24-1 with TRBJ2-3; D not certain. The V end lost 5 bases, the J end lost 0 bases, and 14 bases lay between the germline ends. This CDR3 has 16 residues. Germline V gene lookup returns CDR1 KGHDR and CDR2 SFDVKD. CDR3 protein: CATSASPSPSTDTQYF. CDR3 bases: TGTGCCACCAGTGCTTCCCCCAGTCCTAGCACAGATACGCAGTATTTT.

This clonotype was counted only a few times. This chain's CDR3 is CATTTAEETQYF. For the CDR3, the DNA is TGTGCCACTACGACAGCTGAAGAGACCCAGTACTTC. J is TRBJ2-5 and V is TRBV2, with D perhaps TRBD1 (5 bases). The CDR3 totals 12 residues. CDR1 and CDR2 (germline): SNHLY, FYNNEI. Trimming pared 10 bases from V and 3 bases from J, leaving 12 bases between.

This clonotype was seen only a few times. The chain is built from TRBV6-1 and TRBJ2-4; tentatively, D is TRBD1 (5 bases). This CDR3 contains 17 residues. Trimming took off 2 bases at V and 0 bases at J, with 14 bases between the two ends. Per the germline V gene, CDR1 is MNHNS and CDR2 is SASEGT. DNA for the CDR3: TGTGCCAGCAGTGAACTGGGGAAGGGGCTAGCCAAAAACATTCAGTACTTC. It yields the protein CASSELGKGLAKNIQYF.

The chain uses TRBV10-1 and TRBJ1-1; 7 positions agree with TRBD1. The CDR3 covers 16 residues. The germline CDR1 and CDR2 sequences are WNHNN and SYGVQD (reference sequence). V shed 0 bases and J 5 bases; nucleotides not matched to a gene: 9. CDR3 amino acids: CASSESTRAGGTEAFF. As DNA, the CDR3 is TGCGCCAGCAGTGAGTCGACTCGGGCAGGGGGTACTGAAGCTTTCTTT.

This clonotype was seen many times. This sequence joins TRBV27 and TRBJ2-7; tentatively, D is TRBD1 or TRBD2 (5 bases each). The V end lost 0 bases, the J end lost 3 bases, and 9 bases lay between the germline ends. CDR1 and CDR2 (germline): MNHEY, SMNVEV (reference sequence). The CDR3 contains 14 residues. CDR3 in amino acids: CASSLSGTHYEQYF. The CDR3 region has the DNA TGTGCCAGCAGTTTATCGGGGACCCACTACGAGCAGTACTTC.

This clonotype was observed a few times. The CDR3 DNA reads as TGTGCCAGCAGTGATCAGGGAGCCAAAAACATTCAGTACTTC. Its translation is CASSDQGAKNIQYF. The chain employs TRBV2 and TRBJ2-4, with D possibly being TRBD1 (5 bases). The germline V gene has CDR1 SNHLY and CDR2 FYNNEI. The CDR3 totals 14 residues. Trimming stripped 3 bases from V and 0 bases from J, with 6 bases between.

V is TRBV6-5 and J is TRBJ2-7, with D perhaps TRBD1 (6 bases). Germline CDR1 is MNHEY and CDR2 is SVGAGI. The CDR3 is 13 residues long. Trimming took off 6 bases at V and 7 bases at J, with 16 bases between the two ends. The DNA for the CDR3 is TGTGCCAGCAGATCCCCACAGGGTCGAGAGCAGTACTTC. Its translation: CASRSPQGREQYF.

V usage is TRBV29-1 and J usage is TRBJ2-5; D not certain. Per germline, CDR1 SQVTM and CDR2 ANQGSEA. CDR3 size: 13 residues. V dropped 2 bases and J dropped 4 bases, with 11 bases sitting between them. The CDR3 sequence: CSVEPGRTETQYF. DNA of the CDR3: TGCAGCGTTGAACCCGGCAGGACAGAGACCCAGTACTTC.

In this sample, this clonotype turned up many times. V gene TRBV24-1 combines with J gene TRBJ2-1; TRBD1 agrees at 7 bases. This CDR3 comprises 14 residues. V was clipped by 3 bases and J by 9 bases; unmatched bases: 7. Germline V CDR1 and CDR2: KGHDR, SFDVKD. CDR3 protein: CATSDTTGAGEQFF. DNA of the CDR3: TGTGCCACCAGTGATACTACAGGGGCTGGTGAGCAGTTCTTC.

This clonotype was seen ten or more times. The chain combines TRBV29-1 with TRBJ1-2, with a tentative D call TRBD1 (5 bases). Germline V CDR1 and CDR2: SQVTM, ANQGSEA. There are 15 residues in the CDR3. Between the trimmed V and J ends, which lost 3 bases and 4 bases, there was a span of 18 bases. CDR3 region: CSVEEQGRGGYGYTF. The CDR3 nucleotides read TGCAGCGTTGAGGAACAAGGACGCGGGGGCTATGGCTACACCTTC. The complete variable domain, with remaining parts taken from reference TRBV29-1 and TRBJ1-2, reads SAVISQKPSRDICQRGTSLTIQCQVDSQVTMMFWYRQQPGQSLTLIATANQGSEATYESGFVIDKFPISRPNLTFSTLTVSNMSPEDSSIYLCSVEEQGRGGYGYTFGSGTRLTVV.

This clonotype was seen a handful of times. The V call is TRBV6-5, the J call TRBJ2-5, with D possibly matching TRBD1 (6 bases). Germline V gives CDR1 MNHEY, CDR2 SVGAGI. The germline V and J ends were trimmed by 0 bases and 5 bases, with 10 bases remaining between them. CDR3 length: 14 amino acids. In DNA form, the CDR3 reads TGTGCCAGCAGTTACTCACTGAGGGGGGAGACCCAGTACTTC. It yields the protein CASSYSLRGETQYF.

This clonotype was counted a few times. The V call is TRBV5-6, the J call TRBJ2-5; 8 bases align to TRBD2. The V gene end was trimmed by 2 bases and the J gene end by 7 bases; junction bases not matched to a gene: 7. This CDR3 is built from 14 residues. Germline values: CDR1 SGHDT, CDR2 YYEEEE. In DNA, the CDR3 is TGTGCCAGCAGCTTTAGCGGGGCGAGGGGGACCCAGTACTTC. It yields the protein CASSFSGARGTQYF.

There are a few counts of this clonotype. The chain uses TRBV12-3 or TRBV12-4 and TRBJ2-1, with 10 positions matching TRBD1. The V gene end was trimmed by 6 bases and the J gene end by 9 bases; junction bases not matched to a gene: 11. This CDR3 comprises 15 residues. As DNA, the CDR3 is TGTGCCAGCAGACCCGGGACAGGGGAATGGGGTGAGCAGTTCTTC. Translating it yields CASRPGTGEWGEQFF.

This clonotype has at least ten counts. The V gene is TRBV11-1, the J gene TRBJ2-1, with TRBD2 matching over 7 bases. This CDR3 is 17 amino acids long. J was trimmed by 3 bases and V by 5 bases; bases with no gene match: 13. The V gene's germline CDR1 is SGHAT and CDR2 FQDESV (reference sequence). The CDR3 nucleotides read TGTGCCAGCAGCCGCCACCGAGGGAGGGCCAGCTACAATGAGCAGTTCTTC. It yields the protein CASSRHRGRASYNEQFF.